A selection of T cell receptor beta chains follows, all from one sample in a study of cytomegalovirus exposure and HLA in healthy donors. Profiled with immunoSEQ multiplex PCR; TCRdb holds only in-frame clones, not every one. The sample has around 200,000 clones. Sequenced sample: PBMCs. The receptor set was obtained from a woman aged 25 to 39 in good health and CMV-seropositive. CDR3s include the opening cysteine and the closing phenylalanine or tryptophan. D genes are given only for firm matches.

d_gene	v_gene	j_gene	CDR3nt	CDR3aa
-	TRBV4-1	TRBJ2-5	TGCGCCAGCAGCCGACTAGTTCCCAAGGAGACCCAGTACTTC	CASSRLVPKETQYF
TRBD2	TRBV4-1	TRBJ2-7	TGCGCCAGCAGCCGGGAACTAGCGGATTCCTACGAGCAGTACTTC	CASSRELADSYEQYF
TRBD2	TRBV20-1	TRBJ2-7	TGCAGTGCTAGTCAAGGACTAGCTCGGAACTTC	CSASQGLARNF
-	TRBV29-1	TRBJ1-2	TGCAGCGTGCATCTGGGCAGCCCCTATGGCTACACCTTC	CSVHLGSPYGYTF
TRBD1	TRBV19	TRBJ2-6	TGTGCCAGTAGTATCCGGGACAGGGGTTTCTTCGGGGCCAACGTCCTGACTTTC	CASSIRDRGFFGANVLTF
TRBD2	TRBV5-4	TRBJ2-3	TGTGCCAGCAGCGGGACTAGCGGAGCCCTCACAGATACGCAGTATTTT	CASSGTSGALTDTQYF
TRBD2	TRBV10-3	TRBJ2-2	TGTGCCATCAGTGAGTCGGGGGGGACCGGGGAGCTGTTTTTT	CAISESGGTGELFF
TRBD2	TRBV7-6	TRBJ2-2	TGTGCCAGCAGCCTAATAGCGGGAGGGTCTACCGGGGAGCTGTTTTTT	CASSLIAGGSTGELFF
TRBD1	TRBV7-2	TRBJ1-2	TGTGCCAGCAGGGACAGGGGACAAAACTATGGCTACACCTTC	CASRDRGQNYGYTF
TRBD1	TRBV5-4	TRBJ1-4	TGTGCCAGCAGCTTGCAGGGGGCCGTTGAAAAACTGTTTTTT	CASSLQGAVEKLFF
TRBD1	TRBV5-1	TRBJ2-2	TGCGCCAGCAGCTGGACAGGACCCGGGGAGCTGTTTTTT	CASSWTGPGELFF
-	TRBV19	TRBJ1-5	TGTGCCAGTAGTATAGCGGCAGGGTCTGGCCAGCCCCAGCATTTT	CASSIAAGSGQPQHF
-	TRBV28	TRBJ2-7	TGTGCCAGCCTCAAGGGGGGGGCTAGCGATAGCTCCTACGAGCAGTACTTC	CASLKGGASDSSYEQYF
TRBD2	TRBV6-5	TRBJ2-3	TGTGCCAGCCGAGCGCGGGGGACCACAGATACGCAGTATTTT	CASRARGTTDTQYF
TRBD1	TRBV5-1	TRBJ1-1	TGCGCCAGCAGCCCGGGACAGATGAACACTGAAGCTTTCTTT	CASSPGQMNTEAFF
TRBD2	TRBV29-1	TRBJ2-7	TGCAGCGCCGTAACCTTCACCAGCGGGAGGGCCTGGAACGAGCAGTACTTC	CSAVTFTSGRAWNEQYF